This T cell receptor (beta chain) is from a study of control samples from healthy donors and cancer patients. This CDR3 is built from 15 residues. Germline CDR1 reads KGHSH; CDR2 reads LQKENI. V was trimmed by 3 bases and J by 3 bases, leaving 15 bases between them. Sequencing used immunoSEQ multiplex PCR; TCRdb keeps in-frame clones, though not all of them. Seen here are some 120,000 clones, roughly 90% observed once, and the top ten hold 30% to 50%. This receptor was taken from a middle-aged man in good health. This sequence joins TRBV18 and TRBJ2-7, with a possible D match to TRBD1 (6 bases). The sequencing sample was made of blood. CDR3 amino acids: CASSPPGHGDYEQYF. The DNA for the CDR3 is TGTGCCAGCTCACCCCCGGGACACGGAGACTACGAGCAGTACTTC.